The rows below give T cell receptor beta chains drawn from one sample of a study of blood T cell repertoires in COVID-19. Only in-frame clones appear in the TCRdb table, and some are missing; sequencing was by immunoSEQ multiplex PCR. The sample lists 70,000 to 95,000 clones, around 92% seen once, with approximately 6% in the top ten. Sequencing used peripheral blood. These receptor sequences come from a woman aged 60-70 years with active COVID-19. The CDR3 runs from the conserved cysteine through the conserved F or W. Expanded clones get a size class; other rows say once, few or many, or leave the size out.

size | J | V | CDR3
. | TRBJ1-1 | TRBV7-2 | CASSVDRANTEAFF
. | TRBJ2-7 | TRBV6-2/TRBV6-3 | CASSYLGEGTYEQYF
. | TRBJ2-7 | TRBV5-6 | CASSIPGGTSYEQYF
. | TRBJ1-2 | TRBV19 | CASSIGRGWDYGYTF
. | TRBJ1-2 | TRBV6-2/TRBV6-3 | CASSYDSNYGYTF
. | TRBJ1-3 | TRBV10-3 | CAISDSGRTSGNTIYF
. | TRBJ2-2 | TRBV10-1 | CASSDPRASGNTGELFF
. | TRBJ2-5 | TRBV9 | CASSVGGGVETQYF
. | TRBJ1-5 | TRBV24-1 | CATSDTTNGGGPQHF
. | TRBJ1-6 | TRBV29-1 | CSVSKDSNSPLHF
. | TRBJ1-5 | TRBV2 | CASSYGQGGQPQHF
. | TRBJ1-1 | TRBV3-1/TRBV3-2 | CASSPNIGTGGTEAFF
. | TRBJ2-5 | TRBV6-5 | CASSPGGETQYF
. | TRBJ1-5 | TRBV6-5 | CASSSREANQPQHF
. | TRBJ1-4 | TRBV24-1 | CATSDDREVEKLFF
. | TRBJ1-6 | TRBV30 | CAWSVRSARRRAYNSPLHF
. | TRBJ1-1 | TRBV18 | CASSPRQLQNTEAFF
once | TRBJ1-2 | TRBV30 | CAFRAFSNYGYTF
. | TRBJ1-1 | TRBV10-3 | CAISDWQGDTEAFF
. | TRBJ2-7 | TRBV6-5 | CASSMTGTSAYEQYF
. | TRBJ1-2 | TRBV4-3 | CASSQERTTSPYGYTF
. | TRBJ1-5 | TRBV28 | CASRTTGEGNQPQHF
. | TRBJ2-3 | TRBV7-9 | CASSPVTGTDTQYF
. | TRBJ1-2 | TRBV7-9 | CASSRVSANYGYTF
. | TRBJ2-5 | TRBV28 | CASSFSDRDREETQYF
. | TRBJ2-3 | TRBV2 | CASSERTGGLGTQYF
. | TRBJ1-1 | TRBV28 | CASTRGPDGTEAFF
. | TRBJ2-5 | TRBV5-4 | CASSLDPGQGIETQYF
. | TRBJ2-2 | TRBV5-4 | CASSLVGNTGELFF
. | TRBJ2-1 | TRBV5-4 | CASIPGQPTSGGYNEQFF
. | TRBJ1-3 | TRBV18 | CASSPISRVGGNTIYF
. | TRBJ2-6 | TRBV15 | CATSRGGGSGANVLTF
. | TRBJ2-1 | TRBV14 | CASSPEGWSSYNEQFF
. | TRBJ1-1 | TRBV10-3 | CAISNRVGTEAFF
once | TRBJ2-3 | TRBV6-5 | CASSYTSGFSTDTQYF
once | TRBJ1-5 | TRBV28 | CASSSPGTGGSQPQHF
. | TRBJ2-3 | TRBV5-1 | CASSEQGNIGDTQYF
few | TRBJ1-3 | TRBV10-3 | CAISESRGRMAGNTIYF
. | TRBJ1-4 | TRBV15 | CATSVEGTGTRKKLFF
. | TRBJ2-5 | TRBV10-3 | CAISGGTSGSGETQYF
. | TRBJ2-3 | TRBV5-1 | CASSSGLAGGGPTDTQYF
. | TRBJ2-1 | TRBV23-1 | CASSEADRGNNEQFF
. | TRBJ2-5 | TRBV5-1 | CASSLGTGGETQYF
. | TRBJ1-1 | TRBV11-2 | CASSDDRGRGTEAFF
. | TRBJ2-5 | TRBV5-6 | CASSREEAQYF
. | TRBJ1-1 | TRBV20-1 | CSARDGGVTFF
. | TRBJ2-7 | TRBV7-9 | CASSSGQGSYEQYF
. | TRBJ1-5 | TRBV7-8 | CASTQDRVGNQPQHF
. | TRBJ2-1 | TRBV4-1 | CASSQETGIYNEQFF
. | TRBJ2-2 | TRBV18 | CASSPLLAPNTGELFF
. | TRBJ1-5 | TRBV13 | CASSRRDRGLWPQHF
. | TRBJ2-1 | TRBV7-2 | CASSLSGGYNEQFF
. | TRBJ2-2 | TRBV10-3 | CAIRGLAGAGELFF
. | TRBJ2-7 | TRBV19 | CASSDRGREQYF
. | TRBJ2-3 | TRBV19 | CASSMWGRTDTQYF
. | TRBJ2-3 | TRBV14 | CASSRTGGSTDTQYF
. | TRBJ1-6 | TRBV11-3 | CASSPPGQTNSPLHF